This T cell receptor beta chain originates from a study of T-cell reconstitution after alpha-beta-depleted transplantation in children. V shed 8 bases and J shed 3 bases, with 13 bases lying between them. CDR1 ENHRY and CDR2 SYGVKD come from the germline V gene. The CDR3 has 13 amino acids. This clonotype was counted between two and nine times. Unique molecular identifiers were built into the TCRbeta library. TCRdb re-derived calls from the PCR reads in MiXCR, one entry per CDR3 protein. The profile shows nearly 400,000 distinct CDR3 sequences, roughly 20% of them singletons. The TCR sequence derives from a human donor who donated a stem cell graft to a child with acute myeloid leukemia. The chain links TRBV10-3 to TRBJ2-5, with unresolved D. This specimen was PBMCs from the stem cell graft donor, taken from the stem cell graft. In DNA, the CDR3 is TGTGCCATCGCCCCCCGAGTAGAAGAGACCCAGTACTTC. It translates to CAIAPRVEETQYF.